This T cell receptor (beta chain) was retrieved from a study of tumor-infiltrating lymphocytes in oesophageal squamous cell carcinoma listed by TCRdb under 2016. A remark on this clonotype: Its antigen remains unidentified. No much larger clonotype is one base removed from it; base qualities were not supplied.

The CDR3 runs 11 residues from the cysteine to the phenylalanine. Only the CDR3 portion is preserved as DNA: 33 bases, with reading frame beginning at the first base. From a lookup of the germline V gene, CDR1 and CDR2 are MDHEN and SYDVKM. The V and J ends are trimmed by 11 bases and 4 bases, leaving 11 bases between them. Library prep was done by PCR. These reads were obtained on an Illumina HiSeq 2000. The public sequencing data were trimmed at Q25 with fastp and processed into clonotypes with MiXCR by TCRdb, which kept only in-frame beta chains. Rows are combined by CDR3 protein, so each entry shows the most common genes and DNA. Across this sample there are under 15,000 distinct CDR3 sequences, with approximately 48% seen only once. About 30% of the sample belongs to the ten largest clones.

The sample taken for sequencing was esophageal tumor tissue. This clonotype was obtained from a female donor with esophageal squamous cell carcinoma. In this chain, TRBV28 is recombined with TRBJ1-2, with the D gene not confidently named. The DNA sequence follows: TGTGCCTCGGGGATTGGCTATGGCTACACCTTC. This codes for CASGIGYGYTF.